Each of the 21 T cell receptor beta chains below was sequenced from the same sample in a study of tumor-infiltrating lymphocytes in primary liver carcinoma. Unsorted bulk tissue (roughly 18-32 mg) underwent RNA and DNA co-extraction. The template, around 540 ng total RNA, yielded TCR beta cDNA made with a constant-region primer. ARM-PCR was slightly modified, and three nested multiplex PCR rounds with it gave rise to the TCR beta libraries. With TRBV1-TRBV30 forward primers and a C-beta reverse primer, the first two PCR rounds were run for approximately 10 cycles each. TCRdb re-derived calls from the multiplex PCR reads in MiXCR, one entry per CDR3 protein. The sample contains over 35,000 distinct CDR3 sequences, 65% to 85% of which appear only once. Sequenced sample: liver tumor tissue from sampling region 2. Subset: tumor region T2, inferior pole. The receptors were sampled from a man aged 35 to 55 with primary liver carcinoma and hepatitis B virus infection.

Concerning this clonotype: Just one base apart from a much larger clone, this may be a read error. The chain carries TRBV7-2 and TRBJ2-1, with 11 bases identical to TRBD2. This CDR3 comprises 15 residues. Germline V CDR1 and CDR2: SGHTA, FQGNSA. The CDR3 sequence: CASSSGLAAYNGQFF. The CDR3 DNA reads TGTGCCAGCAGCTCGGGACTAGCGGCATACAATGGGCAGTTCTTC.

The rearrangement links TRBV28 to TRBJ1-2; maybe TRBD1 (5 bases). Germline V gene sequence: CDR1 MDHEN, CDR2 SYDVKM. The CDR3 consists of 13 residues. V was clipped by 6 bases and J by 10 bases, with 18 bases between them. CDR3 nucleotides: TGTGCCAGCAGCCGACAAGGGGTAGAGGACTACACCTTC. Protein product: CASSRQGVEDYTF.

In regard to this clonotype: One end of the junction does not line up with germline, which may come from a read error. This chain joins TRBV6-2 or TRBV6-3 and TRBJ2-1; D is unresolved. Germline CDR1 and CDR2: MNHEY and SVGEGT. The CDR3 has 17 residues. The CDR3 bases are TGTGTCAGCAGTTACGGGTCCACTCTAACCGGAGAAAACGAGCAGTTCTTC. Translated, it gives CVSSYGSTLTGENEQFF.

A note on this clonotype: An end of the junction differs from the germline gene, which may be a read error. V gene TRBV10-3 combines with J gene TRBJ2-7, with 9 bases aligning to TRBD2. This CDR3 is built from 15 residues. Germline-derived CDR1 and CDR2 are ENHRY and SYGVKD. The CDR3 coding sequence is TGTGCCATCAGTGAGTCGGCTAGCGGGATCGACGACCAGTATTTC. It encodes CAISESASGIDDQYF.

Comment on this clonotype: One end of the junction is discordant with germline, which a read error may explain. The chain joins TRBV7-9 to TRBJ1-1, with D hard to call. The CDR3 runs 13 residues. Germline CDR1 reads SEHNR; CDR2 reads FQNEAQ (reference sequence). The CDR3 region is CASCLSANTEAFF. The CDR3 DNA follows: TGTGCCAGCTGCTTATCCGCAAACACTGAAGCTTTCTTT.

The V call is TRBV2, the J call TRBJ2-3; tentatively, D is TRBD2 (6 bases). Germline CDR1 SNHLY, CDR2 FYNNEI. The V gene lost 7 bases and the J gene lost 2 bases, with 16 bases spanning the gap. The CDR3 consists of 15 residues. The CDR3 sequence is CASMETSRPTDTQYF. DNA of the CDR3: TGTGCCAGCATGGAGACTAGTAGACCCACAGATACGCAGTATTTT.

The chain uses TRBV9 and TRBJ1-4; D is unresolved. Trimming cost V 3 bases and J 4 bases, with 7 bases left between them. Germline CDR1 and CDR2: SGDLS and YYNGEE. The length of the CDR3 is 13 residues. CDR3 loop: CASSAHFNEKLFF. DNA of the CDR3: TGTGCCAGCAGCGCCCATTTTAATGAAAAACTGTTTTTT.

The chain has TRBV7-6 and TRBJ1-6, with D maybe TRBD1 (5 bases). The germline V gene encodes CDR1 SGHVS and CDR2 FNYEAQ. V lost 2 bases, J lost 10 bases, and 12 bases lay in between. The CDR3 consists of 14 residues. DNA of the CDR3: TGTGCCAGCAGCTTATGGTGGGGGGAGTCACCCCTCCACTTT. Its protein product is CASSLWWGESPLHF.

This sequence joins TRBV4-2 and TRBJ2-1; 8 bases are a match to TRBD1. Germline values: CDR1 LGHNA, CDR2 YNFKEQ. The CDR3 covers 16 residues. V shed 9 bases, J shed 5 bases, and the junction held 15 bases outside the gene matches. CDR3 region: CASSHAGRQGNNEQFF. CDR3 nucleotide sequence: TGTGCCAGTAGTCACGCCGGGAGACAGGGGAACAATGAGCAGTTCTTC.

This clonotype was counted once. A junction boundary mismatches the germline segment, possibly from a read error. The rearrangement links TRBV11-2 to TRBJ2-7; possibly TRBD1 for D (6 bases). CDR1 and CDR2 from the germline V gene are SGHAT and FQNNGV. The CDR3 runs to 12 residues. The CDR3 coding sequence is TGTGCCAGCGGTCCCAGGGGCTACAAGCAGTACTTC. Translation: CASGPRGYKQYF.

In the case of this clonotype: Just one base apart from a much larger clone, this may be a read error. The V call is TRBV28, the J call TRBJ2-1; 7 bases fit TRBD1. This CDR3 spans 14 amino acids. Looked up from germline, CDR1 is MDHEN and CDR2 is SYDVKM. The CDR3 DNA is TGTACCAGCACCGTACAGGGGTCCTACAATGAGCAGTTCTTC. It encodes CTSTVQGSYNEQFF.

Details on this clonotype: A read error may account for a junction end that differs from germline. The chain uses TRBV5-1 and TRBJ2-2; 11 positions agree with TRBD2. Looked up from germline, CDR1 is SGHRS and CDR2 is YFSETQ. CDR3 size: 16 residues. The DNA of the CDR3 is TGCGCCAGCAGCGTACTAGCGGGAGTAGATACCGGGGAACTGATTTTT. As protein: CASSVLAGVDTGELIF. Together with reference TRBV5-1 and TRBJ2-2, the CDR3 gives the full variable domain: KAGVTQTPRYLIKTRGQQVTLSCSPISGHRSVSWYQQTPGQGLQFLFEYFSETQRNKGNFPGRFSGRQFSNSRSEMNVSTLELGDSALYLCASSVLAGVDTGELIFGEGSRLTVL.

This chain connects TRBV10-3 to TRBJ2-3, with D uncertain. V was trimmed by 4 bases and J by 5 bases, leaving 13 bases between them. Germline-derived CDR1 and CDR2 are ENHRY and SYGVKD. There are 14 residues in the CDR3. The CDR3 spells CAISVTTYIDTQYF. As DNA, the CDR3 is TGTGCCATCAGTGTAACGACCTATATAGATACGCAGTATTTT.

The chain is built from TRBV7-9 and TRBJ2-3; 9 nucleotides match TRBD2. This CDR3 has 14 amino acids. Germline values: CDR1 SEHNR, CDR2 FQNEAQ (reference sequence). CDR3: CFSSLAGSTDTQYF. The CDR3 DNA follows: TGTTTCAGCAGCCTAGCGGGGAGTACAGATACGCAGTATTTT.

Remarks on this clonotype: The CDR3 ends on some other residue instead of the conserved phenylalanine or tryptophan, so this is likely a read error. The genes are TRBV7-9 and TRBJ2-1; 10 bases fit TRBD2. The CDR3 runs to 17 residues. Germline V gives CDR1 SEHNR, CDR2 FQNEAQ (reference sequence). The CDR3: CASSFKGAGGYYNEQFL. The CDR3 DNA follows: TGTGCCAGTAGCTTTAAGGGAGCGGGAGGGTACTACAATGAGCAGTTCCTC.

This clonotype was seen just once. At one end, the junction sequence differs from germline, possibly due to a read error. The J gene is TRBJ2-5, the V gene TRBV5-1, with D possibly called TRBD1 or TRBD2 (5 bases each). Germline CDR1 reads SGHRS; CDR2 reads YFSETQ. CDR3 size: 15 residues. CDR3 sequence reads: CASSFPGRNQGTLYF. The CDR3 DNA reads TGCGCCAGCAGCTTCCCCGGGCGGAACCAAGGGACCCTGTACTTC.

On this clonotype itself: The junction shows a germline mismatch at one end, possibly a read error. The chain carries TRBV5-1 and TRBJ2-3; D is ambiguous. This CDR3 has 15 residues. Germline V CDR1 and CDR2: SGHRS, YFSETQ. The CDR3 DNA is TGCGCCAGCAGCTTGGAAGGCTTTACCATAGATACGCGGTATTTT. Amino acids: CASSLEGFTIDTRYF.

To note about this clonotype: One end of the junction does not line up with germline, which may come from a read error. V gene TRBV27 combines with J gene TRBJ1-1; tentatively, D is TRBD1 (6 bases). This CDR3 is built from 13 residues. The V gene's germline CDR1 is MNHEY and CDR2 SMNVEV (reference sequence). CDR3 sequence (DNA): TGTGTCAGCAGCCATATGTGGGACACTGAAGCCTTCTTC. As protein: CVSSHMWDTEAFF.

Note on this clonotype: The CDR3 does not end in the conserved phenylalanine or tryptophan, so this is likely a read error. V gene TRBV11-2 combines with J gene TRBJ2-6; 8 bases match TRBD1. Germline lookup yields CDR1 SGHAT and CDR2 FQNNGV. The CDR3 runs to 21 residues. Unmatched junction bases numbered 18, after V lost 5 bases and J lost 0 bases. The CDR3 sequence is CASSMGEDRGISLSGANVLTL. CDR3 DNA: TGTGCCAGCAGCATGGGGGAAGACAGGGGCATTTCTCTCTCTGGGGCCAACGTCCTGACTTTG.

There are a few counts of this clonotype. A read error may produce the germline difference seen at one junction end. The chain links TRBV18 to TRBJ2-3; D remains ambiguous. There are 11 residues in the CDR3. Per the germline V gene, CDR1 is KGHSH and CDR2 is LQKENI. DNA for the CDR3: TGTGCCAGCTCCCCAACAGATACGCATTATTTT. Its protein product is CASSPTDTHYF.

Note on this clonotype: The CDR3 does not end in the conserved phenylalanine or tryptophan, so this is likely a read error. CDR3 sequence (DNA): TGTGCCGGCAGTCAACTGGGGGAAAGGCAGCCCCAGCATCTT. Protein: CAGSQLGERQPQHL. This sequence joins TRBV6-6 and TRBJ1-5; possibly TRBD1 for D (5 bases). The CDR3 spans 14 residues. Germline V gene lookup returns CDR1 MNHNY and CDR2 SVGAGI (reference sequence).